The rows below give T cell receptor beta chains drawn from one sample of a study of blood T cell repertoires in COVID-19. Generated by immunoSEQ multiplex PCR, the TCRdb table keeps only in-frame clones and is missing some. The sample yields 200,000 to 250,000 clones, about 81% seen once. Sequencing was carried out using PBMCs or T cells enriched from blood (not recorded which). The receptors stem from a middle-aged man who had recovered from COVID-19. The CDR3 runs from the conserved cysteine through the conserved F or W. The order of the fields is clone size, J gene, V gene, D gene, CDR3 protein, CDR3 DNA. D genes are given only for firm matches. Part of the rows lack a size; the others show once, few, many or a class for expanded clones.

once	TRBJ1-1	TRBV5-1	NA	CASSPVGVNTEAFF	TGCGCCAGCTCCCCGGTCGGGGTGAACACTGAAGCTTTCTTT
few	TRBJ1-1	TRBV4-2	NA	CASSQGEGRGAGQAFF	TGTGCCAGCAGCCAAGGTGAAGGACGCGGGGCAGGACAAGCTTTCTTT
NA	TRBJ1-4	TRBV27	TRBD1	CASSSTGGDGKLFF	TGTGCCAGCAGTTCGACAGGGGGCGATGGAAAACTGTTTTTT
NA	TRBJ1-5	TRBV2	NA	CASTSGWNQPQHF	TGTGCCAGCACCTCAGGGTGGAATCAGCCCCAGCATTTT
NA	TRBJ1-5	TRBV30	NA	CAWSPRDNQPQHF	TGTGCCTGGAGTCCCCGAGACAATCAGCCCCAGCATTTT
NA	TRBJ2-1	TRBV7-9	TRBD1	CASSGRQGSSYNEQFF	TGTGCCAGCAGCGGGAGACAGGGTAGCTCCTACAATGAGCAGTTCTTC
NA	TRBJ1-2	TRBV15	NA	CATSTPRGFSYGYTF	TGTGCCACCAGCACGCCTCGGGGGTTCTCCTATGGCTACACCTTC
NA	TRBJ2-1	TRBV5-1	NA	CASSLDDRRTQSSYNEQFF	TGCGCCAGCAGCTTGGACGACAGGCGCACTCAGAGCTCCTACAATGAGCAGTTCTTC
NA	TRBJ2-3	TRBV5-1	NA	CASSHQLGGLTDTQYF	TGCGCCAGCAGCCATCAGCTAGGTGGTTTGACAGATACGCAGTATTTT
NA	TRBJ2-2	TRBV27	NA	CASSLLVNSGELFF	TGTGCCAGCAGTTTACTGGTTAACTCCGGGGAGCTGTTTTTT
NA	TRBJ2-7	TRBV14	NA	CASSHVSYEQYF	TGTGCCAGCAGCCACGTATCCTACGAGCAGTACTTC
NA	TRBJ2-7	TRBV5-6	NA	CASSLAAWAEQYF	TGTGCCAGCAGCTTGGCGGCCTGGGCGGAGCAGTACTTC
once	TRBJ1-3	TRBV5-6	NA	CASSLDPRGSGNTIYF	TGTGCCAGCAGCTTGGACCCCAGGGGATCAGGAAACACCATATATTTT
NA	TRBJ1-1	TRBV12-5	TRBD1	CASGLGTGGHTEAFF	TGTGCTAGTGGTTTGGGTACAGGGGGCCACACTGAAGCTTTCTTT
once	TRBJ1-1	TRBV19	NA	CASSPQGGRTEAFF	TGTGCCAGTAGTCCTCAGGGAGGAAGGACTGAAGCTTTCTTT
few	TRBJ2-7	TRBV28	NA	CASSSPGGGGEQYF	TGTGCCAGCAGTTCCCCGGGAGGGGGCGGCGAGCAGTACTTC
NA	TRBJ2-5	TRBV19	TRBD2	CASSIKSSGETQYF	TGTGCCAGTAGTATTAAGTCTAGCGGGGAGACCCAGTACTTC
NA	TRBJ2-3	TRBV19	TRBD2	CASSNQAGVGTDTQYF	TGTGCCAGTAGTAACCAAGCGGGAGTCGGCACAGATACGCAGTATTTT
NA	TRBJ1-2	TRBV4-1	NA	CASSQVSARFYGYTF	TGCGCCAGCAGCCAAGTTAGTGCGAGGTTCTATGGCTACACCTTC
NA	TRBJ2-5	TRBV4-1	TRBD2	CASSQEGTSGWYQETQYF	TGCGCCAGCAGCCAAGAAGGGACTAGCGGGTGGTACCAAGAGACCCAGTACTTC
NA	TRBJ1-4	TRBV6-5	NA	CASSISAGSGEKLFF	TGTGCCAGCTCTATATCGGCAGGGTCAGGGGAAAAACTGTTTTTT
many	TRBJ1-2	TRBV12-3/TRBV12-4	NA	CASSPTPNYGYTF	TGTGCCAGCAGCCCGACACCCAACTATGGCTACACCTTC
NA	TRBJ2-2	TRBV7-3	NA	CASSLTGSWTANTGELFF	TGTGCCAGCAGCTTAACGGGTAGTTGGACAGCGAACACCGGGGAGCTGTTTTTT
NA	TRBJ1-2	TRBV4-1	TRBD1	CASSQASGTGRNPYGYTF	TGCGCCAGCAGCCAAGCCTCCGGGACAGGGAGAAATCCCTATGGCTACACCTTC
NA	TRBJ1-1	TRBV12-3/TRBV12-4	TRBD1	CASIRTGLAEAFF	TGTGCCAGCATTCGGACAGGTCTAGCTGAAGCTTTCTTT
few	TRBJ2-3	TRBV5-1	TRBD1	CASSSGQGGDTQYF	TGCGCCAGCAGCTCGGGACAGGGAGGAGATACGCAGTATTTT
NA	TRBJ1-1	TRBV5-6	NA	CASRGGLTEAFF	TGTGCCAGCAGGGGGGGATTGACTGAAGCTTTCTTT
NA	TRBJ1-2	TRBV6-2/TRBV6-3	TRBD1	CASSYSFRTGLRYGYTF	TGTGCCAGCAGTTACTCTTTCCGGACAGGGCTCCGCTATGGCTACACCTTC
NA	TRBJ1-5	TRBV24-1	NA	CATSGPRGLSQPQHF	TGTGCCACCAGTGGCCCTCGGGGGTTAAGTCAGCCCCAGCATTTT
NA	TRBJ2-1	TRBV24-1	NA	CATSDATGLRIF	TGTGCCACCAGTGACGCAACAGGGTTAAGGATCTTC
NA	TRBJ2-1	TRBV5-4	TRBD2	CASSLAGATYNEQFF	TGTGCCAGCAGCTTAGCGGGAGCAACCTACAATGAGCAGTTCTTC
NA	TRBJ2-5	TRBV30	TRBD1	CAWSVPGTGQETQYF	TGTGCCTGGAGTGTCCCCGGGACAGGCCAAGAGACCCAGTACTTC
NA	TRBJ2-3	TRBV10-3	TRBD1	CAISGDSYTQYF	TGTGCCATCAGTGGGGACAGCTATACGCAGTATTTT
NA	TRBJ2-5	TRBV7-9	TRBD2	CASIAAGLAGLDGETQYF	TGTGCCAGCATCGCAGCAGGACTAGCGGGACTGGATGGGGAGACCCAGTACTTC
NA	TRBJ2-7	TRBV5-5	NA	CASSGRRDSYEQYF	TGTGCCAGCAGCGGTCGACGGGACTCCTACGAGCAGTACTTC
NA	TRBJ2-5	TRBV29-1	NA	CSVEDHISAGQGPQYF	TGCAGCGTTGAAGATCATATCTCAGCGGGACAAGGGCCCCAGTACTTC
NA	TRBJ2-1	TRBV5-1	TRBD2	CASSDGTSNSIEQFF	TGCGCCAGCAGCGACGGGACTAGTAATTCCATTGAGCAGTTCTTC
NA	TRBJ2-1	TRBV12-3/TRBV12-4	TRBD2	CASSLSGMVQFF	TGTGCCAGCAGTTTAAGCGGGATGGTGCAGTTCTTC
NA	TRBJ1-5	TRBV27	NA	CASSPWGRGGNQPQHF	TGTGCCAGCAGTCCCTGGGGCCGAGGTGGCAATCAGCCCCAGCATTTT